This TCR beta chain was captured in a study of blood T cell repertoires in COVID-19. Study-wide context: Acute and convalescent COVID-19 samples came from the United States, Italy and Spain. From T cells, B-cell-depleted T cells, or PBMCs came the material, which was cDNA or gDNA.

Original analysis: For nucleated cells, counts were estimated from reference gene primer amplification. Produced via immunoSEQ multiplex PCR; TCRdb's table is partial and in-frame only. V and J calls and clone size are given by that table; D and trimming were obtained from the DNA. The sample has approximately 110,000 clones; around 80% are singletons. V dropped 5 bases and J dropped 1 base, with 12 bases sitting between them. Per germline, CDR1 SGHTA and CDR2 FQGTGA. This CDR3 region has 14 residues. The sample was peripheral blood. This sequence joins TRBV7-3 and TRBJ2-7; D uncertain. This clonotype was obtained from a woman of 80 years or more with active or convalescent COVID-19. The CDR3 nucleotides are TGTGCCAGCAGCCCCGGGTCGATTTCCTACGAGCAGTACTTC. Its protein is CASSPGSISYEQYF.